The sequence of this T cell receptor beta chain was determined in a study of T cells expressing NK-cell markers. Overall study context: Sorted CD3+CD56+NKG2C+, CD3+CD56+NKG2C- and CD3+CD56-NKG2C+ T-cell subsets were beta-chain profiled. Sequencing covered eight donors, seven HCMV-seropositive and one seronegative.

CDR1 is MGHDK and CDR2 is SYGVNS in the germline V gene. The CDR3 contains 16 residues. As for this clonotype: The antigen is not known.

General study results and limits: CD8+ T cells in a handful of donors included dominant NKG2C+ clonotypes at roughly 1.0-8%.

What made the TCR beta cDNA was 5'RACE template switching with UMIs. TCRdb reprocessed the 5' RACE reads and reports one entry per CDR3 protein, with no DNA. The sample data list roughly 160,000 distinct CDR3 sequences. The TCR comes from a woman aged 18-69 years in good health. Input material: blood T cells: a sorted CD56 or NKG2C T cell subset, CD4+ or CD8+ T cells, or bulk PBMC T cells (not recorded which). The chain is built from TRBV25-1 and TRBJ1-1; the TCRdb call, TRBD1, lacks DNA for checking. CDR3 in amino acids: CASSEYIRGPNTEAFF.